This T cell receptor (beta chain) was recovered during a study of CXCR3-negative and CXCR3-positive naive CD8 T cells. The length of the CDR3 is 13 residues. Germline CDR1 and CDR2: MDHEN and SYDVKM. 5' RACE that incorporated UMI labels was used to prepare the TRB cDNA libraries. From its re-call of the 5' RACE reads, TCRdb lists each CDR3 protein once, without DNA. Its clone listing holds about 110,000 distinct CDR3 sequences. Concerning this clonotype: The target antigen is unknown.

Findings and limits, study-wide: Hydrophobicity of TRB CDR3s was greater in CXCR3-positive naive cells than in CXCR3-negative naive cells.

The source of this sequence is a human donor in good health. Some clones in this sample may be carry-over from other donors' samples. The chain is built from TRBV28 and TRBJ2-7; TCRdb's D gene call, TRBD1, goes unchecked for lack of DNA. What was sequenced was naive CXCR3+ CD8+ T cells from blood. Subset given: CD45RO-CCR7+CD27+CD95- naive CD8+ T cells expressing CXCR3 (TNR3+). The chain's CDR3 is CASQGPLGDEQYF. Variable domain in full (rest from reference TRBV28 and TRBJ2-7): DVKVTQSSRYLVKRTGEKVFLECVQDMDHENMFWYRQDPGLGLRLIYFSYDVKMKEKGDIPEGYSVSREKKERFSLILESASTNQTSMYLCASQGPLGDEQYFGPGTRLTVT.